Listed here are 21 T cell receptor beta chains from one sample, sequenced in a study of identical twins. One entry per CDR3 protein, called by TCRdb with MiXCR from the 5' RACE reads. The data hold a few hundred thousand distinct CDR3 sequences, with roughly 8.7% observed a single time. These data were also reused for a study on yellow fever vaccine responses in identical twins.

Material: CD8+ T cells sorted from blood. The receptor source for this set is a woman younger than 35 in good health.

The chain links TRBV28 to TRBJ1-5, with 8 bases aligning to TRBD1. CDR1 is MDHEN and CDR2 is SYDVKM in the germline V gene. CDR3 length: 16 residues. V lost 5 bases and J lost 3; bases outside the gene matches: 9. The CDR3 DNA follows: TGTGCCAGCAGTGCGACAGGGGTCTACAACAATCAGCCCCAGCATTTT. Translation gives CASSATGVYNNQPQHF.

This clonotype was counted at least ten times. The CDR3 nucleotides are TGTGCCAGCAGTTTATTTCGACTAGATAGCTCCTACAATGAGCAGTTCTTC. Protein sequence: CASSLFRLDSSYNEQFF. V is TRBV28 and J is TRBJ2-1; a possible D gene is TRBD2 (6 bases). Between the trimmed V and J ends, which lost 1 base and 0 bases, there was a span of 13 bases. From germline, CDR1 is MDHEN and CDR2 SYDVKM. CDR3 length equals 17 residues. The variable domain in full, with the rest retrieved from reference TRBV28 and TRBJ2-1, is DVKVTQSSRYLVKRTGEKVFLECVQDMDHENMFWYRQDPGLGLRLIYFSYDVKMKEKGDIPEGYSVSREKKERFSLILESASTNQTSMYLCASSLFRLDSSYNEQFFGPGTRLTVL.

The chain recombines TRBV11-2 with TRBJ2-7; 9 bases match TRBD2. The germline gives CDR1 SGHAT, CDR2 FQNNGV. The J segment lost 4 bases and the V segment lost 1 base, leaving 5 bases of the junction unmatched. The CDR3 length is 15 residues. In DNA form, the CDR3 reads TGTGCCAGCAGCTTAGGTGGGACTAGCCGGTACGAGCAGTACTTC. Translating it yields CASSLGGTSRYEQYF.

The CDR3 here is CAIQRTSGSSNEQFF. The CDR3 DNA is TGTGCCATCCAAAGGACTAGCGGGAGTTCCAATGAGCAGTTCTTC. V gene TRBV2 combines with J gene TRBJ2-1; 13 nucleotides agree with TRBD2. With V trimmed by 10 bases and J by 6 bases, 9 bases remained unmatched. The CDR3 extends over 15 amino acids. CDR1 and CDR2 from the germline V gene are SNHLY and FYNNEI. The variable domain in full, with the rest retrieved from reference TRBV2 and TRBJ2-1, is EPEVTQTPSHQVTQMGQEVILRCVPISNHLYFYWYRQILGQKVEFLVSFYNNEISEKSEIFDDQFSVERPDGSNFTLKIRSTKLEDSAMYFCAIQRTSGSSNEQFFGPGTRLTVL.

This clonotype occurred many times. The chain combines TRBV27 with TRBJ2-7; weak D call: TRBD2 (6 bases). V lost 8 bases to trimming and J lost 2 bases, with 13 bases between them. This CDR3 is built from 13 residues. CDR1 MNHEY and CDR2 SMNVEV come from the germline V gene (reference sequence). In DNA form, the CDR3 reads TGTGCCAGCTCCTGGGGGGAAACCTACGAGCAGTACTTC. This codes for CASSWGETYEQYF.

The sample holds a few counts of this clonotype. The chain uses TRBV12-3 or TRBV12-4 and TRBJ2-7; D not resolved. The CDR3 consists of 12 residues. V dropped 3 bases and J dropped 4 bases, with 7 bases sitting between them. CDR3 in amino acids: CASSFQVYEQYF. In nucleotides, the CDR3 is TGTGCCAGCAGTTTTCAGGTTTACGAGCAGTACTTC.

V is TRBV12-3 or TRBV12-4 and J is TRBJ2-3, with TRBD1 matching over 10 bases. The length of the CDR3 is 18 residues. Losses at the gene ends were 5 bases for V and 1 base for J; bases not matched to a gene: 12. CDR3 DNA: TGTGCCAGCAGTCCCCGACAGGGGGCGAGAGGGGGCACAGATACGCAGTATTTT. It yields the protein CASSPRQGARGGTDTQYF.

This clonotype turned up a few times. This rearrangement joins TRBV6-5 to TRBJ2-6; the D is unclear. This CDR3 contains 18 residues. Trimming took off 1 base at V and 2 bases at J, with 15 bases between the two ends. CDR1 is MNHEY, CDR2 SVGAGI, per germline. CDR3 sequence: CASSYYAGPLTGANVLTF. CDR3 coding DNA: TGTGCCAGCAGTTACTATGCAGGACCTTTAACTGGGGCCAACGTCCTGACTTTC.

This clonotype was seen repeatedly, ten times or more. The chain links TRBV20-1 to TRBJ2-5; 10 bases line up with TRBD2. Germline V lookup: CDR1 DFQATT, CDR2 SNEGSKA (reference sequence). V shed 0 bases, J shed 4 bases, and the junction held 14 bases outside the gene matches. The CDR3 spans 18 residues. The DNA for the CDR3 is TGCAGTGCTAGAGATAATAAGCGGGAGGGTCCTAGGGGAGAGACCCAGTACTTC. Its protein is CSARDNKREGPRGETQYF.

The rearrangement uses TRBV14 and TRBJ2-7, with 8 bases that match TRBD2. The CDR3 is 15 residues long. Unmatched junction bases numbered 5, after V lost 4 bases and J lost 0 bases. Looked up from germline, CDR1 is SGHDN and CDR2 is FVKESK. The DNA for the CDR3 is TGTGCCAGCAGCCCTCACAGCGGGGGCTCCTACGAGCAGTACTTC. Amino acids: CASSPHSGGSYEQYF.

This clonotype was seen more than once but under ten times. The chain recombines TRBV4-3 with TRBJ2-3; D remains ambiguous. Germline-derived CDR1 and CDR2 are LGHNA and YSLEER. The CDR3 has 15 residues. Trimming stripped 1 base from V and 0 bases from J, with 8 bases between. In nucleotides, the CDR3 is TGCGCCAGCAGCCAAGTTCCCGATAGCACAGATACGCAGTATTTT. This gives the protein CASSQVPDSTDTQYF.

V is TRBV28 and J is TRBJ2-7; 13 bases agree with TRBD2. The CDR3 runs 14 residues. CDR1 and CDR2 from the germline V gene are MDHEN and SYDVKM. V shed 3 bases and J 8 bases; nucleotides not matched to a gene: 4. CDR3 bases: TGTGCCAGCAGTTTCAGGACTAGCGGGAGTAAGCAGTACTTC. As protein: CASSFRTSGSKQYF.

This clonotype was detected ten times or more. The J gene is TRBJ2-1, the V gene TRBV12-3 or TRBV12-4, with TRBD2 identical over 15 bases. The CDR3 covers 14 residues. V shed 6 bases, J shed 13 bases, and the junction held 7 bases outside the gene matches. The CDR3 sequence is CASRPGLAGGSQFF. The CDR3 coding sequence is TGTGCCAGCAGACCGGGACTAGCGGGAGGTTCCCAGTTCTTC.

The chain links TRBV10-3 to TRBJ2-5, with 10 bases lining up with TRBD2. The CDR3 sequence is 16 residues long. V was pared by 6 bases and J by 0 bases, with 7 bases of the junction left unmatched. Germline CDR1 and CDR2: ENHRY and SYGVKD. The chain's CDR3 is CAIRDPSGSDQETQYF. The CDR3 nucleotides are TGTGCCATCAGGGATCCTAGCGGGAGCGACCAAGAGACCCAGTACTTC.

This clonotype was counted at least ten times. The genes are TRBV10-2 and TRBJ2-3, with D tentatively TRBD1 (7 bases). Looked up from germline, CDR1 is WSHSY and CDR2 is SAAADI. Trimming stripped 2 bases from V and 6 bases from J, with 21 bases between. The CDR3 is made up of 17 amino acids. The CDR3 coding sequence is TGCGCCAGCAGTGAGCCAGACAGGGCGGACTATATCGATACGCAGTATTTT. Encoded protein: CASSEPDRADYIDTQYF.

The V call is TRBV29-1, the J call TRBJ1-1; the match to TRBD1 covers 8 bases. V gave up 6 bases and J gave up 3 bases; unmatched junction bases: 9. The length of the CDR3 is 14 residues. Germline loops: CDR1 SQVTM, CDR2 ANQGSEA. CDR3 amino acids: CSVTTTGADTEAFF. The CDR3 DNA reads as TGCAGCGTAACAACGACAGGGGCCGACACTGAAGCTTTCTTT.

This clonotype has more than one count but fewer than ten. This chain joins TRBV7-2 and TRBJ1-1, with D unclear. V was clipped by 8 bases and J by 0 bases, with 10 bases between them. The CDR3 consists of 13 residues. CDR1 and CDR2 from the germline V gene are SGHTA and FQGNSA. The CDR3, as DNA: TGTGCCAGCTCCGAGGCGGTGAACACTGAAGCTTTCTTT. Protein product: CASSEAVNTEAFF. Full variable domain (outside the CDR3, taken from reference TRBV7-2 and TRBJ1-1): GAGVSQSPSNKVTEKGKDVELRCDPISGHTALYWYRQSLGQGLEFLIYFQGNSAPDKSGLPSDRFSAERTGGSVSTLTIQRTQQEDSAVYLCASSEAVNTEAFFGQGTRLTVV.

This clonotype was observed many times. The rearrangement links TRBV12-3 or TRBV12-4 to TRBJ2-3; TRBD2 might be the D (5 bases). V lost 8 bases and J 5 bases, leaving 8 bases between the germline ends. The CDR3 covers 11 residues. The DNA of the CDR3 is TGTGCCAGCTTGCGGGTAGATACGCAGTATTTT. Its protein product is CASLRVDTQYF.

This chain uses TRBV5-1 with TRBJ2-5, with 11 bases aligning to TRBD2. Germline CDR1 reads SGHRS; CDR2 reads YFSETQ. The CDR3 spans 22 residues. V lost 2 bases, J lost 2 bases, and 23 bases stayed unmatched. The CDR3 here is CASSFDGYSGRAIETPQETQYF. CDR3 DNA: TGCGCCAGCAGCTTTGACGGGTATAGCGGGAGGGCCATTGAAACTCCGCAAGAGACCCAGTACTTC.

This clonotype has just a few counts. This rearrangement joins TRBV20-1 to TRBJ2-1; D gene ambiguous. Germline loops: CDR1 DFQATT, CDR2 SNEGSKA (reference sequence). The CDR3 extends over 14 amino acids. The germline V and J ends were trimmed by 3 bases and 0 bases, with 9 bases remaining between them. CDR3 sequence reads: CSARVADSYNEQFF. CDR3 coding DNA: TGCAGTGCTAGGGTGGCAGACTCCTACAATGAGCAGTTCTTC.

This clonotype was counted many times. CDR3 protein: CASSFRGLGTDTQYF. Here the CDR3 DNA reads TGTGCCAGCAGTTTTAGGGGGTTAGGCACAGATACGCAGTATTTT. The V call is TRBV12-3 or TRBV12-4, the J call TRBJ2-3; maybe TRBD1 (6 bases). Trimming removed 3 bases at V and 1 base at J, with 11 bases between. This CDR3 spans 15 amino acids.